This TCR beta chain was sequenced for a study of blood T cells in healthy people across ages. This clonotype was seen a few times. What it binds is not known. With 0 bases removed from V and 8 bases from J, the gap between germline ends came to 11 bases. The CDR3 spans 14 residues. Per germline, CDR1 SGHAT and CDR2 FQDESV (reference sequence). Overall study results and limits: Compared with aged donors, long-lived donors showed fewer expanded clones, suggesting selection. Unsorted PBMCs ruled out conclusive naive versus antigen-experienced comparison. Diversity figures based on one million T cells were deemed too low. Lack of knowledge of donor CMV status possibly confounded expanded clonotype changes.

The second PCR ran about 6 to 12 cycles with a sample-barcoded 5' primer and J-beta primers. One entry per CDR3 protein, called by TCRdb with MiXCR from the 5' RACE reads. Among approximately 1.5 million distinct CDR3 sequences, about 35% were seen once, and the ten largest hold roughly 12%. Material: blood. This TCR derives from a woman between 25 and 40 years old in good health. This chain joins TRBV11-1 and TRBJ2-1; D possibly corresponds to TRBD1 (5 bases). The CDR3 spells CASSLAGAIDEQFF. The DNA of the CDR3 is TGTGCCAGCAGCTTAGCAGGGGCTATCGATGAGCAGTTCTTC.